The clone carrying this T cell receptor beta chain appeared many times. Its antigen is currently unknown. The data were taken from a study of neurological immune-mediated disorders. Findings and caveats of the study: Phylogenetic grouping assigned the repertoires of 18 of 34 multiple sclerosis patients to a single related-CDR3 cluster, which may represent a signature. The expanded clones of different subjects shared no CDR3 amino acid sequences (suggesting private repertoires in all groups).

cDNA was made by 5'RACE with 10-nucleotide random UMIs. Each sequencing run yielded over 170 million TCR-beta sequences from 15-18 subjects. TCRdb re-analysed the 5' RACE reads in MiXCR, keeping a single row per CDR3 protein. The sample has tens of thousands of distinct CDR3 sequences, 3.5% to 5% seen once. V gave up 2 bases and J gave up 1 base, with 8 bases separating them. The CDR3 is 14 residues long. The sequencing sample was made of PBMCs. J is TRBJ2-5 and V is TRBV12-3 or TRBV12-4, with D tentatively TRBD2 (6 bases). This clonotype was obtained from a man aged 25-45 years with multiple sclerosis. For the CDR3, the DNA is TGTGCCAGCAGTTTATGGGGGGTCCAAGAGACCCAGTACTTC. It yields the protein CASSLWGVQETQYF.